Listed below are T cell receptor beta chains from one sample, sequenced in a study of blood T cell repertoires in COVID-19. TCRdb's copy holds only in-frame clones and misses some; the assay was immunoSEQ multiplex PCR. The sample has over 200,000 clones, around 80% seen once. Sequenced: peripheral blood. The source is a man aged 40-55 years who had recovered from COVID-19. The CDR3 runs from the conserved cysteine through the conserved F or W. The D gene is left open where the match is weak. Only part of the rows carry a size: once, few, many, or a class if the clone is expanded.

D,V,size,J,DNA,CDR3
NA,TRBV18,few,TRBJ1-1,TGTGCCAGCTCACCTCGGGGGGTAACCATGAACACTGAAGCTTTCTTT,CASSPRGVTMNTEAFF
TRBD2,TRBV5-1,few,TRBJ2-3,TGCGCCAGCAGCAACCCTGGCGGGGGGGCATATACAGATACGCAGTATTTT,CASSNPGGGAYTDTQYF
TRBD1,TRBV29-1,NA,TRBJ2-7,TGCAGCGTGGCTGGGACAGGGCGCTCCTACGAGCAGTACTTC,CSVAGTGRSYEQYF
TRBD2,TRBV5-6,NA,TRBJ2-3,TGTGCCAGCAGCCTGCGGGAGGGCGGCACAGATACGCAGTATTTT,CASSLREGGTDTQYF
TRBD1,TRBV4-3,NA,TRBJ2-5,TGCGCCAGCAGCCAAGATTCGGACAGGAGATCTCAAGAGCCCCAGTACTTC,CASSQDSDRRSQEPQYF
NA,TRBV13,NA,TRBJ1-1,TGTGCCAGCAGCCCCGTTGACACTGAAGCTTTCTTT,CASSPVDTEAFF
NA,TRBV30,NA,TRBJ1-1,TGTGCCTGGATACGGGGTTTCGGAGGGAACACTGAAGCTTTCTTT,CAWIRGFGGNTEAFF
TRBD2,TRBV5-1,few,TRBJ2-1,TGCGCCAGCAGCCGTAGCGGGAGGGCCGAGAATGAGCAGTTCTTC,CASSRSGRAENEQFF
TRBD2,TRBV19,NA,TRBJ2-1,TGTGCCAGTAGTATCCAGCGGGACCCCAGGTATGAGCAGTTCTTC,CASSIQRDPRYEQFF
NA,TRBV30,NA,TRBJ2-2,TGTGCCTGGAGTGTAACGGGACACTTCACCGGGGAGCTGTTTTTT,CAWSVTGHFTGELFF
TRBD2,TRBV11-2,NA,TRBJ2-3,TGTGCCAGCAGCTCCCGTAGCGGGAGGGCCCCAGATACGCAGTATTTT,CASSSRSGRAPDTQYF
NA,TRBV5-1,NA,TRBJ2-1,TGCGCCAGCAGCCCGCTGGAGCCTAGCCCTTTATTAGGGCAGTTCTTC,CASSPLEPSPLLGQFF
NA,TRBV2,NA,TRBJ2-3,TGTGCCAGCAGACTATCGCCCCCTAGCAGCACAGATACGCAGTATTTT,CASRLSPPSSTDTQYF
NA,TRBV6-5,NA,TRBJ1-6,TGTGCCAGCAGCCTCCCGCGGGGGACACCCCTCCACTTT,CASSLPRGTPLHF
NA,TRBV12-3/TRBV12-4,NA,TRBJ2-1,TGTGCCAGCAGTCCTGAGGAGGGGAAGTTCTTC,CASSPEEGKFF
TRBD2,TRBV3-1/TRBV3-2,NA,TRBJ2-7,TGTGCCAGCAGCCAAGATCTAGCGGCCTACGAGCAGTACTTC,CASSQDLAAYEQYF
NA,TRBV6-4,NA,TRBJ2-3,TGTGCCAGCATCCTCTGGAAGAGGGTCAGATTGTTACGGACAGATACGCAGTATTTT,CASILWKRVRLLRTDTQYF
NA,TRBV9,NA,TRBJ2-3,TGTGCCAGCAGCTCCCACTACGAGGATACGCAGTATTTT,CASSSHYEDTQYF
NA,TRBV5-8,once,TRBJ1-5,TGTGCCAGCAGCCTCTCTCCTACCTACCCTAGCAATCAGCCCCAGCATTTT,CASSLSPTYPSNQPQHF
TRBD1,TRBV18,NA,TRBJ1-2,TGTGCCAGCTCATCCGGGACAGATGTCTATGGCTACACCTTC,CASSSGTDVYGYTF
TRBD1,TRBV5-1,NA,TRBJ2-1,TGCGCCAGCAGCTCGATGGACAGGGGCAATGAGCAGTTCTTC,CASSSMDRGNEQFF
TRBD2,TRBV4-3,NA,TRBJ2-1,TGCGCCAGCAGCTCGGGACTAGCGGCCTACAATGAGCAGTTCTTC,CASSSGLAAYNEQFF